This T cell receptor (beta chain) stems from a study of T cell repertoires in cytomegalovirus infection. Broader study findings: The ex vivo response was dominated by HLA-C-restricted CMV-specific TCR beta clonotypes.

V lost 4 bases and J lost 1, with 8 bases in between. The CDR3 covers 13 residues. Germline CDR1 and CDR2: MNHNS and SASEGT. This clonotype appeared many times. What it recognizes is unknown. TCRdb fed the reads into MiXCR, producing one record per CDR3 protein. The table shows approximately 260,000 distinct CDR3 sequences, with approximately 22% occurring only once. Sequencing was performed on cultured PBMCs, taken from culture after CMV antigen stimulation. The V gene is TRBV6-1, the J gene TRBJ2-7; unclear D gene. The sequence was collected from a human donor in good health (CMV status not recorded). Some clones in this sample may be carry-over from other donors' samples. The CDR3: CASSGRRSYEQYV. CDR3 DNA sequence: TGTGCCAGCAGTGGTCGCAGGTCCTACGAGCAGTACGTC.